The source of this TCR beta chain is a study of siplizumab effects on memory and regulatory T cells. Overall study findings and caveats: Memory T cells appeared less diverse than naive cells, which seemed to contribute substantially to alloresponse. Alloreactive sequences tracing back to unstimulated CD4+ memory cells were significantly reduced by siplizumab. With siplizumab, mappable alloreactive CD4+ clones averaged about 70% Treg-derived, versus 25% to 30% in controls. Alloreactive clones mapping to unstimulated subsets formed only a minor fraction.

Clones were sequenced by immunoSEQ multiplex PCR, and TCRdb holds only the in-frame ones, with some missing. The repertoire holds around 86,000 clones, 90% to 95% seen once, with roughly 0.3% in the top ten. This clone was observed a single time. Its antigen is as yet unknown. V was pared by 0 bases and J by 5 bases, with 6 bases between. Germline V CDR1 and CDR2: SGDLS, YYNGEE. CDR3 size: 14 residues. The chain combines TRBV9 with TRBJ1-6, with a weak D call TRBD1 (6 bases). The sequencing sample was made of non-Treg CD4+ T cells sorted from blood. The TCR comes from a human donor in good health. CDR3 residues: CASSVEGDNSPLHF. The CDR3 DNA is TGTGCCAGCAGCGTAGAGGGGGATAATTCACCCCTCCACTTT.